These 10 T cell receptor beta chains came from one sample sequenced in a study of blood T cell repertoires in COVID-19 (dated by TCRdb to 2020 to 2021). The receptor library was made with the immunoSEQ multiplex PCR assay. The source is immuneACCESS, and TCRdb retained only in-frame sequences with V and J called. Part of the clones is not carried over; for the studies checked, unresolved V genes explain less than half of this, and the remainder is unexplained. The table for this sample lists some 200,000 clones; 86% of them were counted only once. The ten largest clones take up 3% to 3.5% of the sample. The material sequenced was PBMCs or T cells enriched from blood (not recorded which). Every receptor here comes from a woman aged 45-65 years in a cohort exposed to, infected with or recovered from COVID-19 (not recorded which).

The chain is built from TRBV5-1 and TRBJ2-7; the D gene is possibly TRBD1 (6 bases). Per germline, CDR1 SGHRS and CDR2 YFSETQ. This CDR3 has 17 residues. Deletions cut 0 bases from V and 0 bases from J, with 16 bases between. The CDR3 nucleotides are TGCGCCAGCAGCTTGGATCCTTGGGACAAAATCTCCTACGAGCAGTACTTC. Protein: CASSLDPWDKISYEQYF.

This rearrangement joins TRBV15 to TRBJ2-7; 10 nucleotides agree with TRBD1. Germline loops: CDR1 LNHNV, CDR2 YYDKDF (reference sequence). The CDR3 totals 14 residues. V lost 3 bases to trimming and J lost 3 bases; unmatched junction nucleotides: 2. The CDR3 nucleotides are TGTGCCACCAGCAGGGACAGGGGGTACTACGAGCAGTACTTC. Translated: CATSRDRGYYEQYF.

The genes are TRBV10-3 and TRBJ2-6; D is possibly TRBD2 (5 bases). Trimming stripped 2 bases from V and 0 bases from J, with 5 bases between. Germline-derived CDR1 and CDR2 are ENHRY and SYGVKD. CDR3 size: 15 residues. The CDR3 protein is CAISERDSGANVLTF. CDR3 nucleotide sequence: TGTGCCATCAGTGAGCGGGACTCTGGGGCCAACGTCCTGACTTTC.

This chain uses TRBV9 with TRBJ1-4; no definite D call. The V gene lost 0 bases and the J gene lost 5 bases, with 5 bases spanning the gap. The CDR3 covers 13 residues. Germline CDR1 reads SGDLS; CDR2 reads YYNGEE. Here the CDR3 reads CASSVAVNEKLFF. CDR3 DNA sequence: TGTGCCAGCAGCGTAGCGGTAAATGAAAAACTGTTTTTT. The full variable domain, with the rest looked up from reference TRBV9 and TRBJ1-4, is DSGVTQTPKHLITATGQRVTLRCSPRSGDLSVYWYQQSLDQGLQFLIQYYNGEERAKGNILERFSAQQFPDLHSELNLSSLELGDSALYFCASSVAVNEKLFFGSGTQLSVL.

The rearrangement uses TRBV13 and TRBJ2-1; D is possibly TRBD1 (6 bases). Trimming pared 5 bases from V and 3 bases from J, leaving 14 bases between. In germline, CDR1 is PRHDT, CDR2 FYEKMQ (reference sequence). CDR3 length: 15 residues. This CDR3 reads CASSMGHVVYNEQFF. CDR3 bases: TGTGCCAGCAGCATGGGACATGTGGTCTACAATGAGCAGTTCTTC.

V and J are TRBV25-1 and TRBJ1-2, with D possibly matching TRBD1 (5 bases). V was cut by 0 bases and J by 7 bases, with 15 bases left in between. CDR1 and CDR2 from the germline V gene are MGHDK and SYGVNS. There are 15 residues in the CDR3. The CDR3 nucleotides read TGTGCCAGCAGTGAATATGGCGTCAGGGAAGGTGGCTACACCTTC. Translating it yields CASSEYGVREGGYTF.

Notes on this clone: Other nucleotide sequences in the sample specify the same CDR3. This sequence joins TRBV7-3 and TRBJ2-2, with TRBD2 as a possible D gene (6 bases). The germline V gene has CDR1 SGHTA and CDR2 FQGTGA. The ends were cut back, 4 bases at V and 4 bases at J, with 13 bases in the middle. The CDR3 is 15 residues long. The CDR3 loop reads CASSYGGRGTGELFF. The CDR3 bases are TGTGCCAGCAGCTACGGGGGTCGGGGCACCGGGGAGCTGTTTTTT.

The V gene is TRBV9, the J gene TRBJ2-7; 11 bases match TRBD2. Trimming removed 3 bases from V and 6 bases from J; junction bases left unmatched: 5. The CDR3 length is 14 residues. Germline V gives CDR1 SGDLS, CDR2 YYNGEE. CDR3: CASSGGLAGGEQYF. CDR3 sequence (DNA): TGTGCCAGCAGCGGAGGACTAGCGGGTGGCGAGCAGTACTTC. The complete variable domain, with remaining parts taken from reference TRBV9 and TRBJ2-7, reads DSGVTQTPKHLITATGQRVTLRCSPRSGDLSVYWYQQSLDQGLQFLIQYYNGEERAKGNILERFSAQQFPDLHSELNLSSLELGDSALYFCASSGGLAGGEQYFGPGTRLTVT.

The CDR3 nucleotides are TGCAGCGTTTATGTACCGGGACAGGGTAACACTGAAGCTTTCTTT. This sequence encodes CSVYVPGQGNTEAFF. The gene calls are TRBV29-1 and TRBJ1-1; TRBD1 aligns across 9 bases. Trimming took 5 bases from V and 2 from J; bases not matched to a gene: 9. This CDR3 is built from 15 residues. Germline loops: CDR1 SQVTM, CDR2 ANQGSEA. The entire variable domain, with the rest obtained from reference TRBV29-1 and TRBJ1-1, is as follows: SAVISQKPSRDICQRGTSLTIQCQVDSQVTMMFWYRQQPGQSLTLIATANQGSEATYESGFVIDKFPISRPNLTFSTLTVSNMSPEDSSIYLCSVYVPGQGNTEAFFGQGTRLTVV.

The genes are TRBV28 and TRBJ1-2, with D maybe TRBD1 (6 bases). The germline CDR1 and CDR2 sequences are MDHEN and SYDVKM. Trimming stripped 5 bases from V and 5 bases from J, with 9 bases between. This CDR3 spans 12 amino acids. The chain's CDR3 is CASSARGYGYTF. In DNA, the CDR3 is TGTGCCAGCAGTGCCAGGGGTTATGGCTACACCTTC.